A single sample is the source of the 27 T cell receptor beta chains below, sequenced in a study of blood T cell repertoires in COVID-19. TCRdb's table, derived via immunoSEQ multiplex PCR, lists solely in-frame clones and lacks some. The sample includes around 170,000 clones, roughly 90% seen only once; the top ten take approximately 3%. Sample: peripheral blood. The origin of the receptors is a man aged 55 to 70 with acute or convalescent COVID-19.

The chain links TRBV12-3 or TRBV12-4 to TRBJ1-2, with D unresolved. This CDR3 contains 13 residues. Trimming shortened V by 3 bases and J by 2 bases, and 7 bases separated the two germline ends. This CDR3 reads CASSFAANYGYTF. In nucleotides, the CDR3 is TGTGCCAGCAGTTTCGCGGCCAACTATGGCTACACCTTC.

This chain links TRBV7-8 with TRBJ1-1, with a weak D call TRBD1 (5 bases). The germline gives CDR1 SGHVS, CDR2 FQNEAQ. Trimming shortened V by 1 base and J by 9 bases, and 18 bases separated the two germline ends. The CDR3 length is 15 residues. DNA of the CDR3: TGTGCCAGCAGCTTAGAGGTGCGAAGTGGGGCTAAAGCTTTCTTT. It translates to CASSLEVRSGAKAFF.

This chain joins TRBV7-9 and TRBJ1-1; D is possibly TRBD1 (6 bases). The CDR3 length is 15 residues. CDR1 and CDR2 from the germline V gene are SEHNR and FQNEAQ (reference sequence). V was pared by 5 bases and J by 1 base, with 14 bases between. In nucleotides, the CDR3 is TGTGCCAGCAGCGGGGGCTGGGGGCCGAACACTGAAGCTTTCTTT. Its protein product is CASSGGWGPNTEAFF.

The chain couples TRBV11-2 to TRBJ2-5; 7 positions match TRBD1. The CDR3 runs to 15 residues. V was clipped by 5 bases and J by 3 bases; unmatched bases: 9. CDR1 SGHAT and CDR2 FQNNGV come from the germline V gene. The CDR3 nucleotides read TGTGCCAGCAGCCTTACGACCGGGACAGAAGAGACCCAGTACTTC. Amino acids: CASSLTTGTEETQYF.

This clone was seen just once. V and J are TRBV7-8 and TRBJ1-4, with TRBD1 matching 7 bases. Germline V gives CDR1 SGHVS, CDR2 FQNEAQ. The CDR3 is made up of 16 amino acids. Trimming removed 5 bases from V and 4 bases from J; junction bases left unmatched: 10. CDR3 nucleotide sequence: TGTGCCAGCAGCCCAAGACAGGGCAGGGGTAATGAAAAACTGTTTTTT. Encoded protein: CASSPRQGRGNEKLFF. Full variable domain (outside the CDR3, taken from reference TRBV7-8 and TRBJ1-4): GAGVSQSPRYKVAKRGQDVALRCDPISGHVSLFWYQQALGQGPEFLTYFQNEAQLDKSGLPSDRFFAERPEGSVSTLKIQRTQQEDSAVYLCASSPRQGRGNEKLFFGSGTQLSVL.

The chain combines TRBV6-5 with TRBJ1-3; D possibly corresponds to TRBD1 (6 bases). The CDR3 consists of 15 residues. Looked up from germline, CDR1 is MNHEY and CDR2 is SVGAGI. The V and J ends lost 5 bases and 1 base respectively, with 12 bases between them. This CDR3 reads CASSMTTGSGNTIYF. DNA of the CDR3: TGTGCCAGCAGTATGACAACAGGGTCTGGAAACACCATATATTTT.

The CDR3 nucleotides read TGTGCCATCAAGGGGCTGCGGGGCTATGGCTACACCTTC. Amino acids: CAIKGLRGYGYTF. This chain links TRBV19 with TRBJ1-2; D is perhaps TRBD1 (5 bases). Looked up from germline, CDR1 is LNHDA and CDR2 is SQIVND (reference sequence). The V gene lost 10 bases and the J gene lost 4 bases, with 16 bases spanning the gap. This CDR3 spans 13 amino acids.

This chain links TRBV27 with TRBJ1-1; no reliable D call. Trimming removed 7 bases from V and 2 bases from J, with 11 bases in between. Germline V gene data show CDR1 as MNHEY and CDR2 as SMNVEV (reference sequence). This CDR3 region has 13 residues. Here the CDR3 DNA reads TGTGCCAGCACCCGAAACACCAACACTGAAGCTTTCTTT. Encoded protein: CASTRNTNTEAFF.

The J gene is TRBJ2-1, the V gene TRBV18; a weak D match, TRBD1 (6 bases). The germline gives CDR1 KGHSH, CDR2 LQKENI. Deletions cut 2 bases from V and 6 bases from J, with 20 bases between. The CDR3 loop spans 17 amino acids. As DNA, the CDR3 is TGTGCCAGCTCACCATTGAGGGGGAGAAATACGGTCAATGAGCAGTTCTTC. Translation gives CASSPLRGRNTVNEQFF. The full variable domain, in which reference TRBV18 and TRBJ2-1 provide the parts outside the CDR3, is NAGVMQNPRHLVRRRGQEARLRCSPMKGHSHVYWYRQLPEEGLKFMVYLQKENIIDESGMPKERFSAEFPKEGPSILRIQQVVRGDSAAYFCASSPLRGRNTVNEQFFGPGTRLTVL.

This clone showed up just once. The chain recombines TRBV4-1 with TRBJ2-3, with unresolved D. With 3 bases removed from V and 5 bases from J, the gap between germline ends came to 12 bases. The CDR3 covers 14 residues. CDR1 and CDR2 (germline): MGHRA, YSYEKL. The CDR3 loop reads CASSHFELQDTQYF. CDR3 in DNA: TGCGCCAGCAGCCATTTTGAGCTGCAAGATACGCAGTATTTT.

The CDR3 DNA reads as TGTGCCAGCAGCTTGGCCGTAAGGAGGGGCACAGATACGCAGTATTTT. Its translation is CASSLAVRRGTDTQYF. This chain uses TRBV5-6 with TRBJ2-3; a weak D match, TRBD2 (6 bases). This CDR3 contains 16 residues. V lost 0 bases, J lost 1 base, and 12 bases lay in between. The germline CDR1 and CDR2 sequences are SGHDT and YYEEEE.

This chain connects TRBV3-1 (or the pseudogene TRBV3-2) to TRBJ2-6, with 9 bases identical to TRBD1. The CDR3 consists of 18 residues. Germline assignment: CDR1 LGHDT and CDR2 YNNKEL (reference sequence). Trimming removed 4 bases from V and 0 bases from J; junction bases left unmatched: 7. The CDR3 here is CASSPRDRDFSGANVLTF. Here the CDR3 DNA reads TGTGCCAGCAGCCCCCGGGACAGGGATTTCTCTGGGGCCAACGTCCTGACTTTC.

V is TRBV3-1 (or the pseudogene TRBV3-2) and J is TRBJ2-3, with 7 bases that match TRBD2. Germline V gene data show CDR1 as LGHDT and CDR2 as YNNKEL (reference sequence). Trimming cost V 6 bases and J 6 bases; bases outside gene matches: 15. The CDR3 runs 16 residues. The chain's CDR3 is CASRAGVPRWDDTQYF. The CDR3, as DNA: TGTGCCAGCAGGGCGGGGGTCCCGCGGTGGGATGATACGCAGTATTTT.

The V gene is TRBV5-1, the J gene TRBJ1-1; D is perhaps TRBD1 (6 bases). Looked up from germline, CDR1 is SGHRS and CDR2 is YFSETQ. This CDR3 is built from 16 residues. Trimming left V 0 bases short and J 0 bases short, with 12 bases between. The CDR3 region has the DNA TGCGCCAGCAGCTTGGGGGGACAACGGATGAACACTGAAGCTTTCTTT. Protein sequence: CASSLGGQRMNTEAFF.

The V call is TRBV7-2, the J call TRBJ2-7; 13 nucleotides match TRBD2. Germline V gene lookup returns CDR1 SGHTA and CDR2 FQGNSA. The V segment lost 6 bases and the J segment 6 bases; nucleotides outside the gene matches: 11. The CDR3 runs 16 residues. CDR3 DNA sequence: TGTGCCAGCAGAAAACTAGCGGGGGGGCGAGGAGGCGAGCAGTACTTC. Translating gives CASRKLAGGRGGEQYF.

Of note for this clone: This sample also contains other DNA sequences that code for the same CDR3. The chain has TRBV5-1 and TRBJ1-2, with D perhaps TRBD1 (6 bases). The CDR3 has 13 amino acids. V was cut by 4 bases and J by 2 bases, with 9 bases left in between. From germline, CDR1 is SGHRS and CDR2 YFSETQ. CDR3 region: CASSPGTNYGYTF. In DNA, the CDR3 is TGCGCCAGCAGCCCCGGGACAAACTATGGCTACACCTTC.

This clone turned up a few times. Other DNA sequences from this sample encode an identical CDR3 as well. The CDR3 DNA reads as TGTGCCAGCAGCCCCGGACAGGGGGAGTCACGGCAGTACTTC. This translates into CASSPGQGESRQYF. The J gene is TRBJ2-7, the V gene TRBV5-4; 10 bases map to TRBD1. The ends lost 4 bases at V and 9 bases at J; junction bases unmatched: 10. CDR3 length equals 14 residues. CDR1 and CDR2 (germline): SGHNT, YYREEE (reference sequence).

V usage is TRBV5-1 and J usage is TRBJ2-3; 9 nucleotides agree with TRBD2. Germline CDR1 and CDR2: SGHRS and YFSETQ. V shed 5 bases, J shed 5 bases, and the junction held 6 bases outside the gene matches. The length of the CDR3 is 14 residues. The CDR3 DNA reads TGCGCCAGCAGTATTACTAGCGGGTTAGATACGCAGTATTTT. This codes for CASSITSGLDTQYF.

The V gene is TRBV10-3, the J gene TRBJ1-5, with TRBD1 matching 8 bases. CDR1 and CDR2 (germline): ENHRY, SYGVKD. The CDR3 has 17 amino acids. The junction had 7 bases not matched to a gene; V was cut back by 0 bases and J by 3 bases. CDR3 sequence reads: CAISESGTGGFNQPQHF. CDR3 nucleotides: TGTGCCATCAGTGAGTCGGGGACAGGAGGCTTCAATCAGCCCCAGCATTTT.

This rearrangement joins TRBV2 to TRBJ1-3; D is possibly TRBD1 (6 bases). Germline-derived CDR1 and CDR2 are SNHLY and FYNNEI. With 6 bases removed from V and 0 bases from J, the gap between germline ends came to 12 bases. The CDR3 totals 15 residues. The DNA for the CDR3 is TGTGCCAGCAGAGGACAGCCGAGCTCTGGAAACACCATATATTTT. As protein: CASRGQPSSGNTIYF.

This clone was seen once. The chain combines TRBV11-2 with TRBJ1-1; no firm D call. V lost 1 base and J 5 bases, leaving 14 bases between the germline ends. Germline lookup yields CDR1 SGHAT and CDR2 FQNNGV. CDR3 size: 15 residues. The CDR3 reads CASSLARRRGTEAFF. CDR3 bases: TGTGCCAGCAGCTTAGCCAGGCGCCGTGGGACTGAAGCTTTCTTT.

V is TRBV24-1 and J is TRBJ2-3; maybe TRBD2 (7 bases). Germline V gene lookup returns CDR1 KGHDR and CDR2 SFDVKD. The CDR3 runs to 19 residues. V was pared by 0 bases and J by 1 base, with 19 bases between. This CDR3 is CATSDLGTGGAGGTDTQYF. The CDR3 DNA follows: TGTGCCACCAGTGATTTGGGGACCGGGGGCGCGGGGGGCACAGATACGCAGTATTTT.

The rearrangement uses TRBV6-1 and TRBJ2-4; possibly TRBD2 for D (6 bases). The CDR3 has 19 amino acids. CDR1 and CDR2 from the germline V gene are MNHNS and SASEGT. The V end was cut by 0 bases, the J end by 0 bases, with 18 bases between. The chain's CDR3 is CASSEASGGNFIAKNIQYF. DNA for the CDR3: TGTGCCAGCAGTGAAGCTTCCGGCGGGAATTTCATAGCCAAAAACATTCAGTACTTC.

The chain employs TRBV2 and TRBJ1-3; 8 nucleotides align to TRBD1. The germline V gene has CDR1 SNHLY and CDR2 FYNNEI. With V trimmed by 6 bases and J by 3 bases, 4 bases remained unmatched. The CDR3 contains 14 residues. CDR3 bases: TGTGCCAGCAGAGGACAGGGAATTGGAAACACCATATATTTT. The encoded protein is CASRGQGIGNTIYF. The variable domain in full, completed from reference TRBV2 and TRBJ1-3, reads EPEVTQTPSHQVTQMGQEVILRCVPISNHLYFYWYRQILGQKVEFLVSFYNNEISEKSEIFDDQFSVERPDGSNFTLKIRSTKLEDSAMYFCASRGQGIGNTIYFGEGSWLTVV.

Worth noting for this clone: The same CDR3 also results from other DNA sequences found in this sample. The V call is TRBV24-1, the J call TRBJ2-7; D is uncertain. The CDR3 loop spans 11 amino acids. V gave up 4 bases and J gave up 3 bases, with 3 bases separating them. CDR1 and CDR2 (germline): KGHDR, SFDVKD. CDR3 in DNA: TGTGCCACCAGTGACCACTACGAGCAGTACTTC. Its protein is CATSDHYEQYF.

The rearrangement links TRBV9 to TRBJ1-2, with 9 bases aligning to TRBD1. Trimming took 4 bases from V and 3 from J; bases not matched to a gene: 7. The CDR3 totals 15 residues. Per the germline V gene, CDR1 is SGDLS and CDR2 is YYNGEE. DNA of the CDR3: TGTGCCAGCAGCTCGGGACAGGGTGATTACTATGGCTACACCTTC. Translation gives CASSSGQGDYYGYTF. The complete variable domain, with remaining parts taken from reference TRBV9 and TRBJ1-2, reads DSGVTQTPKHLITATGQRVTLRCSPRSGDLSVYWYQQSLDQGLQFLIQYYNGEERAKGNILERFSAQQFPDLHSELNLSSLELGDSALYFCASSSGQGDYYGYTFGSGTRLTVV.

The rearrangement joins TRBV29-1 to TRBJ1-4, with D uncertain. CDR1 and CDR2 from the germline V gene are SQVTM and ANQGSEA. V gave up 1 base and J gave up 0 bases, with 9 bases separating them. This CDR3 is built from 15 residues. The CDR3 here is CSVEGPGTTNEKLFF. The CDR3 coding sequence is TGCAGCGTTGAAGGCCCGGGTACAACTAATGAAAAACTGTTTTTT.